This T cell receptor (beta chain) was obtained from a study of blood T cells in healthy people across ages. Points from the study as a whole: PBMCs left unsorted prevented a conclusive naive versus antigen-experienced comparison.

With a J-beta primer mix and a sample-barcoded 5' primer, a second PCR ran roughly 6 to 12 cycles. TCRdb re-called the 5' RACE reads with MiXCR, one entry per CDR3 protein. Among 1.4 million or so distinct CDR3 sequences, approximately 43% were seen once, and the ten largest hold about 4%. Note on this clonotype: The target antigen is unknown.

This sequence originates from a woman younger than 35 in good health. Sample: blood.

This CDR3 is CSAREFGTYSGNTIYF. CDR3 nucleotides: TGCAGTGCTAGAGAATTCGGGACATACTCTGGAAACACCATATATTTT. The V call is TRBV20-1, the J call TRBJ1-3; a weak D match, TRBD1 (6 bases). V was shortened by 0 bases and J by 0 bases, with 12 bases between the two germline ends. The CDR3 has 16 residues. Germline CDR1 is DFQATT and CDR2 is SNEGSKA (reference sequence).